Included here is one T cell receptor beta chain sequence, with context. The antigen is undetermined. The CDR3 extends over 13 amino acids. Germline V lookup: CDR1 MNHEY, CDR2 SVGEGT. V lost 7 bases to trimming and J lost 5 bases; unmatched junction nucleotides: 7. The sample comes from a study of early T cells in non-severe SARS-CoV-2 infection. For the study at large: The input, bulk RNA from unsorted whole blood, was sequenced, and chains were unpaired.

Notes on the study in general: Database matching using VDJdb favored anti-spike CD8 responses, with private and CD4 specificities left missing.

Attached unique molecular identifiers marked individual cDNA molecules. TCRdb recomputed calls from the 5' RACE reads with MiXCR, one row per CDR3 protein. The sample consists of 54,000 or so distinct CDR3 sequences, 10% to 15% of them appearing once. This receptor was taken from an adult who was a healthcare worker with PCR-confirmed SARS-CoV-2 infection or an uninfected control (not recorded which). The V gene is TRBV6-2 or TRBV6-3, the J gene TRBJ2-7, with 8 bases identical to TRBD1. The specimen was whole blood. The CDR3 coding sequence is TGTGCCAGCAAAGGGACAGGATTCGACGAGCAGTACTTC. Its protein is CASKGTGFDEQYF.